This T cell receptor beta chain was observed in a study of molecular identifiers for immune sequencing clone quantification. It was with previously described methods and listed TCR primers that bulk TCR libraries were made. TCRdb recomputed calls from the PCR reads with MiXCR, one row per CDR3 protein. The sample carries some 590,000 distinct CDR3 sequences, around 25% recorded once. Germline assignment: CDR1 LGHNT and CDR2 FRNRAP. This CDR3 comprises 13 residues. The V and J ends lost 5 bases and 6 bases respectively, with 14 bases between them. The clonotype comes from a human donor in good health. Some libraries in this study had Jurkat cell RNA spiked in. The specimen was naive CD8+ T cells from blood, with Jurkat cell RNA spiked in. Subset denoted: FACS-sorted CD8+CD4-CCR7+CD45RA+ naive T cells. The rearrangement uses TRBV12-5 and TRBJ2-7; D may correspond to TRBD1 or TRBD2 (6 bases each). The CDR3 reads CASGPHRGREQYF. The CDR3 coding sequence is TGTGCTAGTGGTCCCCACCGGGGGCGCGAGCAGTACTTC.